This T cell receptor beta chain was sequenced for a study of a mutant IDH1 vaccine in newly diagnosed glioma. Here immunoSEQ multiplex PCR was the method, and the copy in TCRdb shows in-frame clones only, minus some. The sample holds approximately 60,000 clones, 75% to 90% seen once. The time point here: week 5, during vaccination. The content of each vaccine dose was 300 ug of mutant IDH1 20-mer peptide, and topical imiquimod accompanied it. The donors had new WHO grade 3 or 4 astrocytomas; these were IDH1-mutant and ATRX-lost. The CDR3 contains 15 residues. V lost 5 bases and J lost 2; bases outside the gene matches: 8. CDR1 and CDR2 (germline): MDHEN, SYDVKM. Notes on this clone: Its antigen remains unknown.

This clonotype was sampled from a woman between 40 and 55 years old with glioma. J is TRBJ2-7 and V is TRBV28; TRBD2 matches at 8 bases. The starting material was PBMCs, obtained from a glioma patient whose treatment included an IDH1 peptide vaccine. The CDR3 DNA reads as TGTGCCAGCAGTGCAAGCGGGAGCCCACCCTACGAGCAGTACTTC. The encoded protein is CASSASGSPPYEQYF.